This T cell receptor beta chain is drawn from a study of T cell repertoires in cytomegalovirus infection. This CDR3 contains 14 residues. V dropped 4 bases and J dropped 4 bases, with 14 bases sitting between them. Germline V gives CDR1 SGHNT, CDR2 YYREEE (reference sequence). About this clonotype: Its antigen remains unknown.

Study-level results: Cumulated frequencies of public TCR beta families served to identify carriers of CMV plus the relevant HLA.

TCRdb re-called the reads with MiXCR, one entry per CDR3 protein. The sample has some 480,000 distinct CDR3 sequences, around 35% seen once. The V call is TRBV5-4, the J call TRBJ1-2, with D possibly TRBD1 on 6 matching bases. This clonotype was obtained from a human donor in good health (CMV status not recorded). Some clones in this sample may be carry-over from other donors' samples. Sample: cultured PBMCs, taken from culture after CMV antigen stimulation. CDR3 nucleotide sequence: TGTGCCAGCAGCCGGGGGGCCGAAGCCTATGGCTACACCTTC. The encoded protein is CASSRGAEAYGYTF.